This TCR beta chain was profiled in a study of shared clonotypes between healthy human individuals. The CDR3 has 14 residues. The germline V gene has CDR1 SNHLY and CDR2 FYNNEI. V lost 11 bases to trimming and J lost 2 bases, with 16 bases between them. As defined, naive CD8 cells were CD45RO-negative and positively selected for CCR7, with terminally differentiated effector memory CD45RA+ cells excluded. Healthy HIV-negative adults with no recent acute infections or vaccinations were recruited as donors. Study-level points and caveats: Around 4.7% of naive CD4 clonotypes were shared across a handful of donors. An expected dependence of interdonor clonotype sharing on sequencing depth was noted.

Worth noting for this clone: Antigen: not known.

The table came from immunoSEQ multiplex PCR; TCRdb's copy has only in-frame clones and leaves some out. The table records around 2,100,000 clones, approximately 94% of them present only once. Input material: naive CD8+ T cells sorted from blood. The sequence was collected from a man between 18 and 35 years old in good health. The chain has TRBV2 and TRBJ1-5, with D tentatively TRBD1 (5 bases). The CDR3 DNA reads TGTGCCGCGGGGGGAGGGGAAGGCAATCAGCCCCAGCATTTT. This gives the protein CAAGGGEGNQPQHF.